The rows below give T cell receptor beta chains drawn from one sample of a study of glioma-infiltrating T cells after dendritic cell vaccination. Only in-frame clones appear in the TCRdb table, and some are missing; sequencing was by immunoSEQ multiplex PCR. The repertoire has tens of thousands of clones, 85% to 90% of them found once; the top ten carry about a sixth. Material: blood, obtained before dendritic cell vaccination. The receptors here all came from a human donor with glioblastoma. CDR3s include the opening cysteine and the closing phenylalanine or tryptophan. A D gene is named only where the DNA matches it firmly. Size tells how often a clone was seen (once, few, many) or the class of an expanded clone, and some rows leave it out.

NA	NA	TRBV29-1	TRBJ2-6	CSVDGFVDNLSGANVLTF	TGCAGCGTTGATGGGTTCGTGGACAACCTCTCTGGGGCCAACGTCCTGACTTTC
NA	TRBD1	TRBV13	TRBJ1-1	CASSLGATGGFEAFF	TGTGCCAGCAGCTTAGGTGCGACAGGGGGGTTTGAAGCTTTCTTT
once	NA	TRBV14	TRBJ1-1	CASSRVGQWNTEAFF	TGTGCCAGCAGCCGAGTAGGACAGTGGAACACTGAAGCTTTCTTT
NA	TRBD2	TRBV25-1	TRBJ2-1	CASTKPGLKGNEQFF	TGTGCCAGCACCAAACCGGGACTAAAGGGAAATGAGCAGTTCTTC
NA	TRBD2	TRBV5-1	TRBJ2-3	CASSLVLAGSTDTQYF	TGCGCCAGCAGCTTAGTCCTAGCGGGAAGCACAGATACGCAGTATTTT
NA	NA	TRBV11-3	TRBJ1-5	CASSLDFYSNQPQHF	TGTGCCAGCAGCTTAGATTTCTATAGCAATCAGCCCCAGCATTTT
NA	NA	TRBV6-6	TRBJ2-1	CASTERTYNEQFF	TGTGCCAGCACCGAGAGGACCTACAATGAGCAGTTCTTC
NA	TRBD1	TRBV30	TRBJ1-2	CAWSADRDYGYTF	TGTGCCTGGAGTGCTGACAGGGACTATGGCTACACCTTC
NA	NA	TRBV6-5	TRBJ1-4	CASSYLSGSGEKLFF	TGTGCCAGCAGTTACTTGTCAGGGTCGGGTGAAAAACTGTTTTTT
NA	NA	TRBV5-4	TRBJ2-7	CASSPPPKGALEQYF	TGTGCCAGCAGCCCACCACCAAAGGGAGCATTGGAGCAGTACTTC
NA	NA	TRBV15	TRBJ2-5	CATSAQGFETQYF	TGTGCCACCAGCGCCCAGGGCTTCGAGACCCAGTACTTC
NA	NA	TRBV11-3	TRBJ2-1	CASSFRGHEQFF	TGTGCCAGCAGCTTCCGTGGCCATGAGCAGTTCTTC
many	TRBD1	TRBV7-2	TRBJ2-1	CASSLGRQGATYNEQFF	TGTGCCAGCAGCTTGGGACGACAGGGGGCAACCTACAATGAGCAGTTCTTC
NA	TRBD1	TRBV9	TRBJ2-1	CASSAGQGAYNEQFF	TGTGCCAGCAGCGCGGGACAGGGGGCCTACAATGAGCAGTTCTTC
NA	NA	TRBV11-2	TRBJ2-7	CASSFGGSPYEQYF	TGTGCCAGCAGCTTCGGGGGTTCTCCCTACGAGCAGTACTTC
NA	NA	TRBV9	TRBJ1-2	CASSVGQDGYGYTF	TGTGCCAGCAGCGTGGGGCAGGACGGCTATGGCTACACCTTC
NA	TRBD1	TRBV9	TRBJ1-3	CASSTQNRGNTIYF	TGTGCCAGCAGCACCCAGAACAGGGGGAACACCATATATTTT
once	TRBD1	TRBV27	TRBJ2-7	CASIFLHGTGLSYEQYF	TGTGCCAGCATTTTTCTCCACGGGACAGGGCTCTCCTACGAGCAGTACTTC
NA	NA	TRBV15	TRBJ2-2	CATSRDQTGELFF	TGTGCCACCAGCAGAGATCAAACCGGGGAGCTGTTTTTT
NA	TRBD1	TRBV6-6	TRBJ1-2	CASSYSATGNYGYTF	TGTGCCAGCAGTTACTCGGCGACAGGGAACTATGGCTACACCTTC
NA	TRBD2	TRBV28	TRBJ2-1	CASSPPGTSGWGSYNEQFF	TGTGCCAGCAGCCCTCCCGGGACTAGCGGTTGGGGCTCCTACAATGAGCAGTTCTTC
NA	TRBD2	TRBV27	TRBJ2-3	CASSLSGPSGASDTQYF	TGTGCCAGCAGTTTATCTGGGCCTAGCGGGGCGTCAGATACGCAGTATTTT
NA	TRBD2	TRBV27	TRBJ2-1	CAGSSEAGLANEQFF	TGTGCCGGCAGTTCAGAAGCGGGACTAGCCAATGAGCAGTTCTTC
NA	TRBD1	TRBV6-4	TRBJ1-1	CASRRDRSGTEAFF	TGTGCCAGCAGGAGGGACAGGAGTGGCACTGAAGCTTTCTTT
NA	NA	TRBV15	TRBJ1-5	CATSRATVQPQHF	TGTGCCACCAGCAGAGCTACTGTCCAGCCCCAGCATTTT
NA	TRBD1	TRBV9	TRBJ2-7	CASSVAGTGTYEQYF	TGTGCCAGCAGCGTCGCCGGGACAGGGACTTACGAGCAGTACTTC
few	NA	TRBV28	TRBJ2-4	CASSGRRGKNIQYF	TGTGCCAGCAGCGGTCGTCGTGGCAAAAACATTCAGTACTTC
NA	NA	TRBV5-1	TRBJ1-4	CASSLQGNNEKLFF	TGCGCCAGCAGCTTGCAGGGTAATAATGAAAAACTGTTTTTT
NA	NA	TRBV28	TRBJ2-1	CASSGSGTPHQDEQFF	TGTGCCAGCAGTGGATCCGGGACACCTCATCAGGATGAGCAGTTCTTC
NA	NA	TRBV25-1	TRBJ2-5	CASGTTQETQYF	TGTGCCAGCGGCACAACACAAGAGACCCAGTACTTC
NA	TRBD1	TRBV7-6	TRBJ1-2	CASSLDRDYGYTF	TGTGCCAGCAGCCTAGACAGGGACTATGGCTACACCTTC
NA	NA	TRBV7-9	TRBJ1-6	CASSSGSRVNHF	TGTGCCAGCAGCTCGGGTAGCAGGGTAAACCACTTT
NA	TRBD2	TRBV9	TRBJ2-2	CASSAGRTSGGGFLTGELFF	TGTGCCAGCAGCGCAGGGAGGACTAGCGGGGGCGGGTTTCTCACCGGGGAGCTGTTTTTT
NA	TRBD1	TRBV28	TRBJ1-5	CASSPPLDRASYSNQPQHF	TGTGCCAGCAGTCCACCTCTAGACAGGGCCTCGTATAGCAATCAGCCCCAGCATTTT
few	NA	TRBV4-1	TRBJ1-4	CASSQDGGRGRIRTNEKLFF	TGCGCCAGCAGCCAAGATGGAGGCAGGGGCAGGATTAGAACTAATGAAAAACTGTTTTTT
NA	NA	TRBV5-1	TRBJ2-7	CASSFDRALSYEQYF	TGCGCCAGCAGCTTTGACAGAGCCCTTTCCTACGAGCAGTACTTC
NA	NA	TRBV7-6	TRBJ1-4	CASSLGSRNNEKLFF	TGTGCCAGCAGCTTAGGTAGCCGGAATAATGAAAAACTGTTTTTT
NA	NA	TRBV19	TRBJ1-1	CASSTQENTEAFF	TGTGCCAGTAGTACCCAGGAGAACACTGAAGCTTTCTTT
NA	TRBD2	TRBV6-5	TRBJ2-7	CASSYSASGLTSEQYF	TGTGCCAGCAGTTACTCGGCTAGCGGATTAACCTCCGAGCAGTACTTC
NA	NA	TRBV27	TRBJ1-5	CASRKGGNSNQPQHF	TGTGCCAGCCGCAAGGGAGGGAATAGCAATCAGCCCCAGCATTTT
once	NA	TRBV7-6	TRBJ2-5	CASSSPQQGRETQYF	TGTGCCAGCAGCTCACCGCAACAGGGGAGGGAGACCCAGTACTTC
NA	TRBD1	TRBV9	TRBJ1-2	CASSENRGRNYGYTF	TGTGCCAGCAGCGAAAACAGGGGAAGGAACTATGGCTACACCTTC
NA	NA	TRBV2	TRBJ2-1	CASSDTGYNEQFF	TGTGCCAGCAGTGATACAGGGTACAATGAGCAGTTCTTC
NA	TRBD1	TRBV5-8	TRBJ2-4	CASSLGQGLEHWYF	TGTGCCAGCAGCTTGGGACAGGGTCTGGAACATTGGTACTTC